This TCR beta chain was sequenced in a study of shared clonotypes between healthy human individuals. Splitting of each subset's genomic DNA was done evenly across several immunoSEQ plates. Profiled with immunoSEQ multiplex PCR; TCRdb holds only in-frame clones, not every one. Here the sample spans a few million clones, around 93% being singletons. CD8 cells classed as naive were CD45RO-negative and positively selected for CCR7, excluding terminally differentiated effector memory CD45RA+ cells. Between the trimmed V and J ends, which lost 3 bases and 0 bases, there was a span of 8 bases. Germline lookup yields CDR1 LNHDA and CDR2 SQIVND (reference sequence). CDR3 size: 14 residues.

This chain uses TRBV19 with TRBJ2-5; D remains ambiguous. Material for sequencing was naive CD8+ T cells from PBMCs. The receptor's source is a man aged 18 to 35 in good health. Some clones in this sample may be carry-over from other donors' samples. CDR3 protein: CASSIRVYQETQYF. CDR3 nucleotides: TGTGCCAGTAGTATCCGAGTGTACCAAGAGACCCAGTACTTC.